The next 3 T cell receptor beta chains were all read from a single sample in a study of human T cells and chemical hapten exposure. Time point in this sample: patch test 3, about 24 weeks after DPC sensitization. Treatment described: therapeutic diphenylcyclopropenone sensitization with weekly scalp DPC. TCRdb re-called the RACE reads through MiXCR, storing one row per CDR3 protein. Of more than 150,000 distinct CDR3 sequences in the sample, approximately 26% were seen once. This specimen consisted of whole blood, obtained in connection with sensitization to the hapten diphenylcyclopropenone (DPC). The receptors come from a middle-aged woman with alopecia areata. Some clones in this sample may be carry-over from other donors' samples.

The sample holds a few counts of this clonotype. The chain carries TRBV24-1 and TRBJ2-5; D might be TRBD1 or TRBD2, each matching 5 bases. V lost 3 bases, J lost 1 base, and 14 bases lay in between. Germline V gene sequence: CDR1 KGHDR, CDR2 SFDVKD. The CDR3 loop spans 16 amino acids. DNA of the CDR3: TGTGCCACCAGTGATGTCGGGGCAGCGCCCCAAGAGACCCAGTACTTC. This translates into CATSDVGAAPQETQYF.

This clonotype showed up just a few times. The chain employs TRBV12-3 or TRBV12-4 and TRBJ2-1, with 13 positions matching TRBD2. With 7 bases clipped from V and 13 bases from J, the junction kept 7 bases outside the gene matches. The CDR3 runs 13 residues. CDR3 nucleotides: TGTGCCAGCACCCGGGGACTAGCGGGATTCCAGTTCTTC. It is translated as CASTRGLAGFQFF.

This clonotype came up many times. The CDR3 DNA reads as TGTGCCAGCAGTGAAGCTGGGGGTTCCGGGAGGGCCCACGAGCAGTACTTC. Its protein is CASSEAGGSGRAHEQYF. V and J are TRBV6-1 and TRBJ2-7; 8 bases fit TRBD2. The CDR3 loop spans 17 amino acids. V dropped 0 bases and J dropped 5; count of bases not matched to a gene: 12. Germline CDR1 is MNHNS and CDR2 is SASEGT.